The clone carrying this TCR beta chain was detected ten times or more. This sample stems from a study of tumor-infiltrating lymphocytes in primary liver carcinoma. It was unsorted whole blood that yielded blood RNA, and germline DNA was also extracted. Reverse transcription of roughly 470 ng total RNA with a constant-region primer produced TCR beta cDNA. Three nested multiplex PCR rounds, a slightly modified ARM-PCR method, built the TCR beta libraries. The study ran its first two PCR rounds for nine to ten cycles each, using TRBV1-TRBV30 forward primers and a C-beta reverse primer. TCRdb fed the multiplex PCR reads into MiXCR, producing one record per CDR3 protein. The sample has about 300,000 distinct CDR3 sequences; 65% are singletons. V was pared by 5 bases and J by 1 base, with 7 bases between. Per germline, CDR1 MNHNY and CDR2 SVGAGI (reference sequence). The length of the CDR3 is 13 residues.

The source of this sequence is a man aged 35-49 years with primary liver carcinoma and hepatitis B virus infection. The chain uses TRBV6-6 and TRBJ2-3; a possible D gene is TRBD1 (5 bases). Specimen: peripheral blood. The CDR3 DNA reads TGTGCCAGCAGTCCCAGGGGCACAGATACGCAGTATTTT. Translating it yields CASSPRGTDTQYF.